These T cell receptor beta chains were read from a single sample in a study of breast tumors, draining lymph nodes, adjacent tissues. TCRdb reprocessed the multiplex PCR reads with MiXCR, giving one entry per CDR3 protein. The sample shows about 230,000 distinct CDR3 sequences, about 34% of them seen only once. Input material: axillary lymph node tissue. Every receptor here comes from a female donor with breast cancer. Some clones in this sample may be carry-over from other donors' samples. CDR3s include the opening cysteine and the closing phenylalanine or tryptophan. The D gene is left open where the match is weak. Size is omitted from some rows. Given values are once, few, many or a class for expanded clones.

V	size	J	D	DNA	CDR3
TRBV6-1	many	TRBJ2-2	NA	TGTGCCAGCAGTGAAGTTATAGGGCAGACCGGGGAGCTGTTTTTT	CASSEVIGQTGELFF
TRBV20-1	many	TRBJ2-7	NA	TGCAGTGCCATGCCTGACGGCTCCTACGAGCAGTACTTC	CSAMPDGSYEQYF
TRBV2	many	TRBJ2-7	NA	TGTGCCAGTACCGTGGCTAACTTGAACGAGCAGTACTTC	CASTVANLNEQYF
TRBV12-5	many	TRBJ2-1	NA	TGTGCTAGTGGTTTGCACGGCAATGAGCAGTTCTTC	CASGLHGNEQFF
TRBV6-6	NA	TRBJ1-6	NA	TGTGCCAGCAGCAGCTGCCCGGAACAAGTTAATTCACCCCTCCACTTT	CASSSCPEQVNSPLHF
TRBV19	many	TRBJ2-1	TRBD2	TGTGCCAGTAGTGCGAGACTAGCGGGAGCCAATGAGCAGTTCTTC	CASSARLAGANEQFF
TRBV29-1	few	TRBJ1-1	NA	TGCAGCGCCGCACACCCGGACACTGAAGCTTTCTTT	CSAAHPDTEAFF
TRBV12-5	NA	TRBJ1-5	NA	TGTGCTAGTGGCTCAGGGTCTGGGCAAGAGACCCAGCATTTT	CASGSGSGQETQHF
TRBV3-1	many	TRBJ2-5	NA	TGTGCCAGCAGCCGTTCGCGGGGTTGGTCCCAAGAGACCCAGTACTTC	CASSRSRGWSQETQYF
TRBV20-1	many	TRBJ2-7	NA	TGCAGTGCTAGTGGTGCCGGACCCCGCTACGAGCGGTACTTC	CSASGAGPRYERYF
TRBV12-3/TRBV12-4	many	TRBJ2-3	TRBD1	TGTGCCAGCAGTTTAAGGCGGACAGGGTCCACAGATACGCAGTATTTT	CASSLRRTGSTDTQYF
TRBV5-1	NA	TRBJ1-3	NA	TGCGCCAGCAGCTTGTCGGCTAGCGGGAAGGAGACCATATATTTT	CASSLSASGKETIYF
TRBV20-1	few	TRBJ2-1	NA	TGCAGTGCTAGAGATGTATCCGGCGGCGCAAACTCCTACAATGAGCAGTTCTTC	CSARDVSGGANSYNEQFF
TRBV6-2/TRBV6-3	NA	TRBJ2-1	TRBD2	TGTGCCAGCAGTTACTCCCCCGACCTTGGGACTACATCGGTGATCAATGAGCAGTTCTTC	CASSYSPDLGTTSVINEQFF
TRBV14	NA	TRBJ1-4	NA	TGTGCCAGCAGCCAAGGGGGGGGTACTAATGAAAAACTGTTTTTT	CASSQGGGTNEKLFF
TRBV15	NA	TRBJ2-1	NA	TGTGCCACCAGCAGAGACGATGGGGGTCGGGGTGAGCAGTTCTTC	CATSRDDGGRGEQFF
TRBV19	few	TRBJ2-1	TRBD2	TGTGCCAGTAGTATAGCTTTCCGACTAGCGGGAGGTAATGAGCAGTCCTTC	CASSIAFRLAGGNEQSF
TRBV7-2	NA	TRBJ2-6	TRBD1	TGTGCCAGCAGCTTAAGGATGGGACAGACCGGGTCTGGGGCCAACGTCCTGACTTTC	CASSLRMGQTGSGANVLTF
TRBV7-9	many	TRBJ1-4	NA	TGTGCCAGCAGCTTGGGGGGGGTTGCTGAAAAACTGTTTTTT	CASSLGGVAEKLFF
TRBV10-3	many	TRBJ2-1	NA	TGTGCCATCAGCCCACCAGGGAGCTACAATGAGCAGTTCTTC	CAISPPGSYNEQFF
TRBV11-3	NA	TRBJ2-5	TRBD2	TGTGCCAGCAGCTTAAGGCTAGCGGGAGTGAGGAAACAAGAGACCCAGTACTTC	CASSLRLAGVRKQETQYF
TRBV14	many	TRBJ2-5	NA	TGTGCCAGCAGCCTACCAGGCGTGGAGACCCAGTACTTC	CASSLPGVETQYF
TRBV6-1	few	TRBJ2-3	NA	TGTGCCAGCAGTCCCAGGACGACGCAGTATTTT	CASSPRTTQYF
TRBV2	many	TRBJ1-5	NA	TGTGCCAGCGCCCCGTTGGAGGGATCCCTCAATCAGCCCCAGCATTTT	CASAPLEGSLNQPQHF
TRBV5-1	many	TRBJ2-5	TRBD2	TGCGCCAGCAGCGATGGACTAGCCCGGAGGGCGACCCAGTACTTC	CASSDGLARRATQYF
TRBV28	NA	TRBJ1-5	NA	TGTGCCAGCAGTTTAATCCAGGGTAGCAATCAGCCCCAGCATTTT	CASSLIQGSNQPQHF
TRBV14	NA	TRBJ1-4	NA	TGTGCCAGCAGCCAAGGGGCGGCTAGCGGAGAAAAACTGTTTTTT	CASSQGAASGEKLFF
TRBV12-3/TRBV12-4	NA	TRBJ1-5	NA	TGTGCCAGCATAGGGACTAGCGGAGCCTACGAGCATTTT	CASIGTSGAYEHF
TRBV6-5	NA	TRBJ1-6	TRBD1	TGTGCCAGCAGTTCAGGGACAGGAGTTGCTTCACCCCTCCACTTT	CASSSGTGVASPLHF
TRBV6-1	NA	TRBJ1-3	NA	TGTGCCAGCAGTGAACTAAATGGAAACACCATATATTTT	CASSELNGNTIYF
TRBV20-1	many	TRBJ2-1	NA	TGCAGTGCTAGAGAAGGCAACAATGAGCAGTTCTTC	CSAREGNNEQFF
TRBV18	few	TRBJ2-2	TRBD1	TGTGCCAGCTCACCAGGAGGGACAGGGGGTACCGGGGAGCTGTTTTTT	CASSPGGTGGTGELFF
TRBV2	many	TRBJ2-7	NA	TGTGCCAGCAGGGAGCTACTAGGACAGCCAAACTACGAGCAGTACTTC	CASRELLGQPNYEQYF
TRBV20-1	many	TRBJ2-1	NA	TGCAGTGCTAGATCAGGGGAATACAATGAGCAGTTCTTC	CSARSGEYNEQFF
TRBV20-1	many	TRBJ2-4	TRBD2	TGCAGTACATCGACTAGCGGGAGGGCCAAAAACATTCAGTACTTC	CSTSTSGRAKNIQYF
TRBV4-2	many	TRBJ1-6	NA	TGTGCCAGCAGCCAAGAGGGGGGAGTTAGGAATTCACCCCTCCACTTT	CASSQEGGVRNSPLHF
TRBV5-8	NA	TRBJ1-6	TRBD1	TGTGCCAGCAGCCCCGGGACAGGGGATTCACCCCTCCACTTT	CASSPGTGDSPLHF
TRBV6-5	many	TRBJ2-5	NA	TGTGCCAGCAGCAAAACGACAGGCCAAGAGACCCAGTACTTC	CASSKTTGQETQYF
TRBV29-1	NA	TRBJ1-4	NA	TGCAGCGTGTCCTTGGTCGGGGATGAGAAACTGTTTTTT	CSVSLVGDEKLFF
TRBV4-1	many	TRBJ2-5	NA	TGCGCCAGCAGCCAAGGCGGACACCAACAAGAGACCCAGTACTTC	CASSQGGHQQETQYF
TRBV7-9	many	TRBJ2-3	NA	TGTGCCAGCAGCTTAGCACTGAGCACAGATACGCAGTATTTT	CASSLALSTDTQYF
TRBV5-4	few	TRBJ1-1	NA	TGTGCCAGCAGCGCCGTGATGGGGAAGAGCACTGAAGCTTTCTTT	CASSAVMGKSTEAFF
TRBV12-3/TRBV12-4	once	TRBJ1-6	NA	TGTGCCAGCAGTCTATTGGAGGATTCACCCCTCCACTTT	CASSLLEDSPLHF
TRBV12-3/TRBV12-4	many	TRBJ2-2	TRBD2	TGTGCCAGCAGTTCGAAGACTAGCGGGAGCGGTCACGGGGAGCTGTTTTTT	CASSSKTSGSGHGELFF
TRBV20-1	many	TRBJ2-5	TRBD2	TGCAGTCCCCGCCGGAGGACTAGCGGGAGGGCAGAGACCCAGTACTTC	CSPRRRTSGRAETQYF
TRBV3-1	many	TRBJ1-3	TRBD1	TGTGCCAGCAGCCAAGTTTACAGGGGAGCAGGAAACACCATATATTTT	CASSQVYRGAGNTIYF
TRBV20-1	many	TRBJ2-1	TRBD2	TGCAGTGCTAGAGGGACTAGCGAAAGTGAGCAGTTCTTC	CSARGTSESEQFF
TRBV19	many	TRBJ2-7	TRBD2	TGTGCCAGTAGTATAGATCGGACTAGATCAATTTACGAGCAGTACTTC	CASSIDRTRSIYEQYF
TRBV6-2/TRBV6-3	few	TRBJ2-7	NA	TGTGCCAGCAGACCGCCGGGACTGCCCTACGAGCAGTACTTC	CASRPPGLPYEQYF
TRBV7-9	once	TRBJ2-1	TRBD1	TGTGCCAGCAGCTCAACCCGACTGGGGACAGCCTACAATGAGCAGTTCTTC	CASSSTRLGTAYNEQFF
TRBV12-3/TRBV12-4	many	TRBJ2-7	NA	TGTGCCAGCAGTTTAGCGGGGGCCGGAACCTACGAGCAGTACTTC	CASSLAGAGTYEQYF
TRBV7-2	NA	TRBJ2-1	NA	TGTGCCAGCAGCTTATGGGTTGGGGCAGGACCATACAATGAGCAGTTCTTC	CASSLWVGAGPYNEQFF
TRBV15	many	TRBJ2-3	TRBD2	TGTGCCACCAGCCCGCGGAGCGGGAGAACAGATACGCAGTATTTT	CATSPRSGRTDTQYF